This T cell receptor (beta chain) was identified during a study of T cells in Graves' hyperthyroidism and ophthalmopathy. Study-wide context: Blood from the periphery was taken at initial diagnosis, before any treatment.

Study-wide results and caveats: Blood also held most thyroid clonotypes expanded beyond 0.001.

The V gene lost 3 bases and the J gene lost 0 bases, with 8 bases spanning the gap. The V gene's germline CDR1 is MDHEN and CDR2 SYDVKM. The CDR3 extends over 14 amino acids. This clonotype was recorded only once. Its antigen remains unidentified. Amplification yielded TCR beta CDR3 regions, with RNA transcripts as the source. The HTBI primer set drove a first-round RT-PCR of the TCR CDR3. TCRdb redid the calling of the multiplex PCR reads with MiXCR, one entry per CDR3 protein. This sample has 300,000 to 400,000 distinct CDR3 sequences, with approximately 13% found just once. Graves' hyperthyroidism qualified as stable when ophthalmopathy did not progress within 18 months. Diagnoses were made from clinical symptoms, serum measures (thyroxine and TRAb), thyroid ultrasound and orbital computed tomography.

This rearrangement joins TRBV28 to TRBJ1-1; no definite D call. This sequence originates from a woman under 40 with Graves' hyperthyroidism. The sequenced sample consisted of blood. This CDR3 reads CASSFRFMNTEAFF. In DNA, the CDR3 is TGTGCCAGCAGTTTTAGGTTTATGAACACTGAAGCTTTCTTT.